This entry features one T cell receptor (beta chain) sequence. The authors built TCR beta libraries using iRepertoire HTBI primers and Arm-PCR of CDR3 regions. TCRdb reprocessed the multiplex PCR reads with MiXCR, giving one entry per CDR3 protein. The table has about 430,000 distinct CDR3 sequences, 21% seen once. The data were obtained in a study of regulatory T cells in long-lasting Graves disease. This CDR3 has 15 residues. The ends lost 4 bases at V and 3 bases at J; junction bases unmatched: 5. Per germline, CDR1 SNHLY and CDR2 FYNNEI. Time point of the sample: persistent/refractory GD, antithyroid drugs over 5 years with positive TRAb. The TCR library was prepared using RNA isolated from PBMCs.

The chain is built from TRBV2 and TRBJ1-4; 7 bases fit TRBD1. The receptor was isolated from a female donor with Graves disease. The starting material was peripheral blood mononuclear cells (PBMCs), obtained when the disease was refractory, from a patient treated with antithyroid drugs. In DNA form, the CDR3 reads TGTGCCAGCAGTGTGGGGGGACAGTCTAATGAAAAACTGTTTTTT. This gives the protein CASSVGGQSNEKLFF.